The 22 T cell receptor beta chains listed next were all sequenced from one sample in a study of cytomegalovirus exposure and HLA in healthy donors. PCR employed 60 Vbeta and 13 Jbeta primers. Profiling relied on immunoSEQ multiplex PCR, and the TCRdb table lists in-frame clones only, not all of them. This sample yields some 130,000 clones, of which over 70% are seen a single time; 3.1% belongs to the top ten. Sequences were obtained from PBMCs. Receptors originate from a man aged 35 to 55 in good health and CMV-seronegative.

This chain joins TRBV7-9 and TRBJ2-1, with 10 positions matching TRBD2. This CDR3 region has 17 residues. V dropped 4 bases and J dropped 6; count of bases not matched to a gene: 12. CDR1 is SEHNR and CDR2 is FQNEAQ in the germline V gene (reference sequence). DNA of the CDR3: TGTGCCAGCAGCTCCCGGTTGGTAGCGGGGGGCGTCAATGAGCAGTTCTTC. Protein: CASSSRLVAGGVNEQFF.

The chain combines TRBV28 with TRBJ2-5, with a possible D match to TRBD1 (7 bases). CDR1 MDHEN and CDR2 SYDVKM come from the germline V gene. The CDR3 spans 14 residues. The germline V and J ends were trimmed by 6 bases and 4 bases, with 15 bases remaining between them. The CDR3 loop reads CASSPGGTRETQYF. The CDR3 bases are TGTGCCAGCAGCCCAGGGGGGACAAGAGAGACCCAGTACTTC.

The chain recombines TRBV11-3 with TRBJ2-1, with D perhaps matching TRBD1 (5 bases). The germline V gene has CDR1 SGHNT and CDR2 YENEEA. Trimming cost V 1 base and J 8 bases, with 15 bases left between them. The CDR3 totals 15 residues. CDR3 sequence: CASSLGGERVDEQFF. CDR3 nucleotide sequence: TGTGCCAGCAGCTTAGGGGGCGAGAGAGTCGATGAGCAGTTCTTC.

CDR3 in amino acids: CASSQDGGGLANNEQFF. CDR3 in DNA: TGCGCCAGCAGCCAAGATGGGGGGGGACTAGCGAACAATGAGCAGTTCTTC. V and J are TRBV4-1 and TRBJ2-1; 10 nucleotides line up with TRBD2. Germline V gene sequence: CDR1 MGHRA, CDR2 YSYEKL. This CDR3 has 17 residues. With V trimmed by 0 bases and J by 5 bases, 7 bases remained unmatched.

The chain couples TRBV5-6 to TRBJ2-1; TRBD1 matches at 7 bases. The V and J ends lost 4 bases and 4 bases, in that order; junction bases with no gene match: 8. This CDR3 has 15 residues. Germline V gene sequence: CDR1 SGHDT, CDR2 YYEEEE. In nucleotides, the CDR3 is TGTGCCAGCAGCACGCCGGACAGGAGATACAATGAGCAGTTCTTC. This encodes CASSTPDRRYNEQFF.

The chain uses TRBV6-1 and TRBJ2-7; 8 nucleotides line up with TRBD2. V gave up 6 bases and J gave up 4 bases; unmatched junction bases: 14. Per germline, CDR1 MNHNS and CDR2 SASEGT. CDR3 length: 16 residues. The CDR3 DNA follows: TGTGCCAGCAGGGAAAGCCTAGCGGGTGTCTCTTACGAGCAGTACTTC. Amino acid sequence: CASRESLAGVSYEQYF.

The rearrangement links TRBV19 to TRBJ2-1; weak D call: TRBD2 (6 bases). Germline V CDR1 and CDR2: LNHDA, SQIVND (reference sequence). Trimming stripped 3 bases from V and 0 bases from J, with 12 bases between. This CDR3 spans 16 amino acids. The CDR3 sequence is CASSISPGLSYNEQFF. For the CDR3, the DNA is TGTGCCAGTAGTATTTCCCCGGGACTCTCCTACAATGAGCAGTTCTTC.

The V gene is TRBV9, the J gene TRBJ2-1; perhaps TRBD2 as D (6 bases). Germline V CDR1 and CDR2: SGDLS, YYNGEE. Trimming cost V 4 bases and J 2 bases, with 16 bases left between them. The CDR3 consists of 16 residues. The DNA of the CDR3 is TGTGCCAGCAGCCCCCGGACATTAGCGGCCTACAATGAGCAGTTCTTC. Its protein is CASSPRTLAAYNEQFF.

This clone was seen more than once but under ten times. An end of the junction differs from the germline gene, which may be a read error. The chain carries TRBV6-6 and TRBJ1-1; no definite D call. From germline, CDR1 is MNHNY and CDR2 SVGAGI (reference sequence). The CDR3 is 13 residues long. The CDR3 region has the DNA TGTGCCAGCAGTTACACCTTTAACAATGAAGCTTTCTTT. Translating gives CASSYTFNNEAFF.

This chain links TRBV5-6 with TRBJ1-2, with D possibly matching TRBD1 (5 bases). The germline V and J ends were trimmed by 0 bases and 5 bases, with 11 bases remaining between them. The CDR3 has 14 residues. Germline V CDR1 and CDR2: SGHDT, YYEEEE. In nucleotides, the CDR3 is TGTGCCAGCAGCTTGGCGTGGGGGGAGTATGGCTACACCTTC. Protein product: CASSLAWGEYGYTF.

Comment on this clone: Additional DNA sequences in this sample encode the identical CDR3. The chain recombines TRBV30 with TRBJ2-7; a possible D gene is TRBD2 (5 bases). Germline CDR1 reads GTSNPN; CDR2 reads SVGIG (reference sequence). The ends were cut back, 5 bases at V and 0 bases at J, with 8 bases in the middle. The CDR3 extends over 12 amino acids. The CDR3 nucleotides are TGTGCCTGGGGGAGAAGCTCCTACGAGCAGTACTTC. Encoded protein: CAWGRSSYEQYF.

This clone was seen only a few times. The CDR3 nucleotides are TGCGCCAGCAGCGTGTTAGGTGGGACAGGGGGCGCAGATACGCAGTATTTT. The encoded protein is CASSVLGGTGGADTQYF. The rearrangement joins TRBV5-1 to TRBJ2-3, with TRBD1 identical over 12 bases. This CDR3 spans 17 amino acids. The V segment lost 4 bases and the J segment 4 bases; nucleotides outside the gene matches: 10. CDR1 and CDR2 (germline): SGHRS, YFSETQ.

The V call is TRBV25-1, the J call TRBJ1-1, with D perhaps matching TRBD1 (6 bases). This CDR3 region has 13 residues. Germline V lookup: CDR1 MGHDK, CDR2 SYGVNS. Trimming pared 6 bases from V and 2 bases from J, leaving 10 bases between. The CDR3 loop is CASRGTINTEAFF. The CDR3 DNA reads as TGTGCCAGCAGAGGGACAATCAACACTGAAGCTTTCTTT.

This clone has more than one count but fewer than ten. The J gene is TRBJ1-6, the V gene TRBV28; 7 bases are a match to TRBD1. Trimming removed 5 bases from V and 7 bases from J; junction bases left unmatched: 8. Germline V gene lookup returns CDR1 MDHEN and CDR2 SYDVKM. CDR3 length equals 15 residues. CDR3 bases: TGTGCCAGCAGTCCTTCCGACAGGGTGAATTCACCCCTCCACTTT. This gives the protein CASSPSDRVNSPLHF.

The CDR3 nucleotides are TGTGCCAGCAGCCCTGAACTAGACACCTTGAACACTGAAGCTTTCTTT. Amino acid sequence: CASSPELDTLNTEAFF. The V gene is TRBV11-1, the J gene TRBJ1-1; D gene ambiguous. CDR1 and CDR2 (germline): SGHAT, FQDESV (reference sequence). This CDR3 is 16 amino acids long. The V end lost 5 bases, the J end lost 0 bases, and 16 bases lay between the germline ends.

The rearrangement links TRBV5-4 to TRBJ1-1; D is unclear. This CDR3 spans 15 amino acids. Germline V lookup: CDR1 SGHNT, CDR2 YYREEE (reference sequence). Trimming removed 3 bases from V and 2 bases from J, with 14 bases in between. CDR3 in DNA: TGTGCCAGCAGCTCATCGAGGGCAGGAAACACTGAAGCTTTCTTT. Translated, it gives CASSSSRAGNTEAFF.

This chain uses TRBV19 with TRBJ2-7, with TRBD1 matching 7 bases. Trimming at V came to 4 bases and at J to 3 bases, leaving 12 bases not matched to a gene. Germline CDR1 is LNHDA and CDR2 is SQIVND (reference sequence). CDR3 length: 16 amino acids. The CDR3 sequence is CASSNRGHDRDYEQYF. The CDR3 DNA follows: TGTGCCAGTAGTAACCGGGGCCACGACAGGGACTACGAGCAGTACTTC.

The chain employs TRBV6-5 and TRBJ2-1; D remains ambiguous. Germline V gene lookup returns CDR1 MNHEY and CDR2 SVGAGI. The CDR3 length is 13 residues. The V and J ends lost 4 bases and 5 bases respectively, with 9 bases between them. The chain's CDR3 is CASSLAANNEQFF. DNA of the CDR3: TGTGCCAGCAGTTTGGCGGCAAACAATGAGCAGTTCTTC.

Worth noting for this clone: This specimen includes other DNA sequences encoding the same CDR3. V is TRBV6-6 and J is TRBJ2-3; no reliable D call. Trimming left V 6 bases short and J 0 bases short, with 4 bases between. The germline gives CDR1 MNHNY, CDR2 SVGAGI (reference sequence). This CDR3 contains 12 residues. The CDR3 sequence is CASSSSTDTQYF. In nucleotides, the CDR3 is TGTGCCAGCAGCAGTAGCACAGATACGCAGTATTTT.

The rearrangement links TRBV6-5 to TRBJ2-5, with 8 bases fitting TRBD1. Trimming took 1 base from V and 5 from J; bases not matched to a gene: 3. The CDR3 runs 14 residues. Germline loops: CDR1 MNHEY, CDR2 SVGAGI. In DNA, the CDR3 is TGTGCCAGCAGTTACTGGGACAGGCGGGAGACCCAGTACTTC. This translates into CASSYWDRRETQYF.

V and J are TRBV6-1 and TRBJ1-4, with D maybe TRBD1 (5 bases). The CDR3 is made up of 14 amino acids. Germline values: CDR1 MNHNS, CDR2 SASEGT. The germline V and J ends were trimmed by 3 bases and 4 bases, with 9 bases remaining between them. CDR3 loop: CASSDQGGNEKLFF. The CDR3 DNA reads TGTGCCAGCAGTGATCAGGGTGGTAATGAAAAACTGTTTTTT.

This chain uses TRBV28 with TRBJ1-2; possibly TRBD1 for D (5 bases). The germline CDR1 and CDR2 sequences are MDHEN and SYDVKM. V gave up 5 bases and J gave up 0 bases, with 10 bases separating them. The CDR3 has 14 residues. CDR3 sequence: CASSPDRANYGYTF. CDR3 coding DNA: TGTGCCAGCAGTCCCGACAGAGCTAACTATGGCTACACCTTC.